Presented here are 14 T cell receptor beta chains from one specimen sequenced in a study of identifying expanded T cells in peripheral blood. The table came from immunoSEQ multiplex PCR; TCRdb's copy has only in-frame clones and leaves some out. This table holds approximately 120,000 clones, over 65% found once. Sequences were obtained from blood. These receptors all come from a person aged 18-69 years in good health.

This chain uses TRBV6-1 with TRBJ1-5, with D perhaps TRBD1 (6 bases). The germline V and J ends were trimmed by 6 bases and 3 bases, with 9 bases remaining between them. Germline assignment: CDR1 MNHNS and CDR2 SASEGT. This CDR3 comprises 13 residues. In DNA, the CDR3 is TGTGCCAGCAGACAGGGAGACAATCAGCCCCAGCATTTT. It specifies CASRQGDNQPQHF.

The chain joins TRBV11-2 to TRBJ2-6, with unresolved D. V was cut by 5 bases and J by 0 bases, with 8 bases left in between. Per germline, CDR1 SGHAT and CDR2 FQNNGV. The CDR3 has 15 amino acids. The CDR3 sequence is CASSRQSSGANVLTF. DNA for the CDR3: TGTGCCAGCAGCCGCCAGAGCTCTGGGGCCAACGTCCTGACTTTC.

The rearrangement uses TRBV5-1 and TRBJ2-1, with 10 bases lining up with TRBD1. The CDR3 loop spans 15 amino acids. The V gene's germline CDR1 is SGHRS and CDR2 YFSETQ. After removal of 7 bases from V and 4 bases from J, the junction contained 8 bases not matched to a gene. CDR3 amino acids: CASSGQGDTYNEQFF. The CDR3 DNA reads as TGCGCCAGCTCAGGACAGGGGGATACATACAATGAGCAGTTCTTC.

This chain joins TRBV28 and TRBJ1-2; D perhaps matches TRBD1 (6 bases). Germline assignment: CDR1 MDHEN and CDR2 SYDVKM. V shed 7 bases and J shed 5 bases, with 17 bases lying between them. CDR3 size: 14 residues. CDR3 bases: TGTGCCAGCACTTGGGGGGCGAGTTTATATGGCTACACCTTC. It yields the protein CASTWGASLYGYTF.

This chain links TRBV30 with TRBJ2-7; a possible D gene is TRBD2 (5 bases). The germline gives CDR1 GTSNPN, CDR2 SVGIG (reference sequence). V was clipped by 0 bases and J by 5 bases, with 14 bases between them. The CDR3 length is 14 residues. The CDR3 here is CAWSVDGGLHEQYF. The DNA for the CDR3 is TGTGCCTGGAGTGTGGATGGAGGCCTCCACGAGCAGTACTTC.

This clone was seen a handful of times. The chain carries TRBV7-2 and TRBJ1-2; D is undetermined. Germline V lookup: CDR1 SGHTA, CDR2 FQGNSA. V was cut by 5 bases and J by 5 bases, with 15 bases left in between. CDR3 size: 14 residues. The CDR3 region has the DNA TGTGCCAGCAGCCCAAACGGACCGCTATATGGCTACACCTTC. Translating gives CASSPNGPLYGYTF. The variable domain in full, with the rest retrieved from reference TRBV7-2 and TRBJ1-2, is GAGVSQSPSNKVTEKGKDVELRCDPISGHTALYWYRQSLGQGLEFLIYFQGNSAPDKSGLPSDRFSAERTGGSVSTLTIQRTQQEDSAVYLCASSPNGPLYGYTFGSGTRLTVV.

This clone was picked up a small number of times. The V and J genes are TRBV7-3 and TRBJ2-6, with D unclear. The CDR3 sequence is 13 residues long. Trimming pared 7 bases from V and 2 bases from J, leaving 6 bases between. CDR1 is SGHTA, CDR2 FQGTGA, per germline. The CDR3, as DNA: TGTGCCAGCAAACTGGCTGGGGCCAACGTCCTGACTTTC. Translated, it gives CASKLAGANVLTF.

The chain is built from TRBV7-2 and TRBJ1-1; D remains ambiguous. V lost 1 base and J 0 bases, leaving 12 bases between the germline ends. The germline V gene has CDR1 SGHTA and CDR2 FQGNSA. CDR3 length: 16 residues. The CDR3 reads CASSLVMRRVNTEAFF. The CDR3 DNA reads TGTGCCAGCAGCTTAGTGATGCGAAGGGTGAACACTGAAGCTTTCTTT.

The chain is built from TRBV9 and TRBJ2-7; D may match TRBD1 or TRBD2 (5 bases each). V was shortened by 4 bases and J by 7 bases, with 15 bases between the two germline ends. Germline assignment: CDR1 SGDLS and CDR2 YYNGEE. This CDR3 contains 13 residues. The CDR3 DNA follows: TGTGCCAGCAGCCGGGGCGTTGGGTGGGAGCAGTACTTC. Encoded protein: CASSRGVGWEQYF.

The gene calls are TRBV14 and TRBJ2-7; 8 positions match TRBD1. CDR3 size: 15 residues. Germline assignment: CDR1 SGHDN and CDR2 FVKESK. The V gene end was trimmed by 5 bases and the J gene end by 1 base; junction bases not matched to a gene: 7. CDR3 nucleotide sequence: TGTGCCAGCAGCGGACGGACAGGGAGATCCTACGAGCAGTACTTC. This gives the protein CASSGRTGRSYEQYF.

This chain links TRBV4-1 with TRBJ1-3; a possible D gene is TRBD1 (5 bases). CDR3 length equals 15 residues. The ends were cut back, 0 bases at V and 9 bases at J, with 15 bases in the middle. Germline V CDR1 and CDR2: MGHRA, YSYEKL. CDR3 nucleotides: TGCGCCAGCAGCCAAGATGCACCCAAAAGGGGCACCATATATTTT. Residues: CASSQDAPKRGTIYF.

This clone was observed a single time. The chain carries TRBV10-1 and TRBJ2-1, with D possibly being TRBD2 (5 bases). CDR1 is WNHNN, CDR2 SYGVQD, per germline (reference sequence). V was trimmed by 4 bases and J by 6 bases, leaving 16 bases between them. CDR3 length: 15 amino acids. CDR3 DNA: TGCGCCAGCAGTGTAGCGACCCTGGGCAGCAATGAGCAGTTCTTC. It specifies CASSVATLGSNEQFF.

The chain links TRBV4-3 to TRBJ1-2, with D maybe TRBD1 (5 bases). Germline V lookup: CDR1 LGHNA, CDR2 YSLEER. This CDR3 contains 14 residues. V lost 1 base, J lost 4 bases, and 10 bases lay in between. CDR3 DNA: TGCGCCAGCAGCCAAGGGCGGGACTTCTATGGCTACACCTTC. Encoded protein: CASSQGRDFYGYTF.

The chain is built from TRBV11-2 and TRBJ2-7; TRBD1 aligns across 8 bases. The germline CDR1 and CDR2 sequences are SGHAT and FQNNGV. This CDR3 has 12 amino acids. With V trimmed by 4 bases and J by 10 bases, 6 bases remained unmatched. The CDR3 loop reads CASSSDRVLQYF. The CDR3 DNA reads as TGTGCCAGCAGCTCGGACAGGGTTTTACAGTACTTC.